This T cell receptor (beta chain) comes out of a study of blood T cell repertoires in COVID-19. Original processing notes: Reference gene primer amplification in the assay estimated nucleated cell counts. Profiling relied on immunoSEQ multiplex PCR, and the TCRdb table lists in-frame clones only, not all of them. V and J calls and clone size are copied from that table; D and trimming were computed from the DNA. The table lists 200,000 to 250,000 clones, under 85% of them singletons. Trimming removed 4 bases from V and 6 bases from J, with 7 bases in between. The V gene's germline CDR1 is LNHDA and CDR2 SQIVND (reference sequence). This CDR3 has 12 residues.

The gene calls are TRBV19 and TRBJ1-5; maybe TRBD1 (5 bases). Material: peripheral blood. This sequence was found in a woman older than 75 with COVID-19, enrolled during active disease. DNA of the CDR3: TGTGCCAGTAGTAGGACATCTCAGCCCCAGCATTTT. As protein: CASSRTSQPQHF.